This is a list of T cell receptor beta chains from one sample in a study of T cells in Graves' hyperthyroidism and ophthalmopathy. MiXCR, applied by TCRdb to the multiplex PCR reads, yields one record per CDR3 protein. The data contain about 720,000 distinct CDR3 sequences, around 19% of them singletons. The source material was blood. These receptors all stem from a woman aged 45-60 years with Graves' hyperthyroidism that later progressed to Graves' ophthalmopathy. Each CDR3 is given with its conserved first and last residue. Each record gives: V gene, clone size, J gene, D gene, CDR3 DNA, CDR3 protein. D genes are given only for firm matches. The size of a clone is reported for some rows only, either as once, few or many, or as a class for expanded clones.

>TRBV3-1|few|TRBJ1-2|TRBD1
TGTGCCGGCAGCCAAGGATGGGACAGGGGCTATGACTACACCTTC
CAGSQGWDRGYDYTF
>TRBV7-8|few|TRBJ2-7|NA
TGTGCCAGCAGCTGGGACCGGGATTCCTACGAGCAGTACTTC
CASSWDRDSYEQYF
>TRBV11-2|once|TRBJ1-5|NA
TGTGCCAGCAGCCCCCTCGACAATCAGCCCCAGCATTTT
CASSPLDNQPQHF
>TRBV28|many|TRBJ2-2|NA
TGTGCCAGCAGGGCACCGGGGCCGACGAACACCGGGGAGCTGTTTTTT
CASRAPGPTNTGELFF
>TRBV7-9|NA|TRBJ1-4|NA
TGTGCCAGCAGCAGACCGACAACTAATGAAAAACTGTTTTTT
CASSRPTTNEKLFF
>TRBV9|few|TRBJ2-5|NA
TGTGCCAGCAGCTCCCTCGGGGGAGAGACCCAGTACTTC
CASSSLGGETQYF
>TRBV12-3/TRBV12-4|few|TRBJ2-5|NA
TGTGCCAGCAGTTTCGGTGGGGCTGCATACCAAGAGACCCAGTACTTC
CASSFGGAAYQETQYF
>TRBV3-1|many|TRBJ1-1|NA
TGTGCCAGCAGCCAAGATTCGGGGCCCCACATGAACACTGAAGCTTTCTTT
CASSQDSGPHMNTEAFF
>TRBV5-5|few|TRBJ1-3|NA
TGTGCCAGCAGCCAAGGACCGGGATTTGAAGGAAACACCATATATTTT
CASSQGPGFEGNTIYF
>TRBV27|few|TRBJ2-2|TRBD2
TGTGCCAGCAGTGTTAGCGGGGGTGATAACACCGGGGAGCTGTTTTTT
CASSVSGGDNTGELFF
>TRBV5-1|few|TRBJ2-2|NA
TGCGCCAGCAGGGCGGACAGTACGAACACCGGGGAGCTGTTTTTT
CASRADSTNTGELFF
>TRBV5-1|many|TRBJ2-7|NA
TGCGCCAGCAGCTTCGGCAGGGATACCTACGAGCAGTACTTC
CASSFGRDTYEQYF
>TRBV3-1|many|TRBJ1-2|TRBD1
TGTGCCAGCAGCCAAGTGACAGGGCCCAACTATGGCTACACCTTC
CASSQVTGPNYGYTF
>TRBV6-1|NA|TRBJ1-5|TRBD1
TGTGCCAGCAGTGGGGGACAGGGATATTATAGCAATCAGCCCCAGCATTTT
CASSGGQGYYSNQPQHF
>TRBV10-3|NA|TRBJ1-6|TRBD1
TGTGCCATCAGTGAAGCTCGACAGGGGAGATCACCCCTCCACTTT
CAISEARQGRSPLHF
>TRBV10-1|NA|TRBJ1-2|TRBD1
TGCGCCAGCAGTGCCCACCGGGACAGGAGCCCGTATGGCTACACCTTC
CASSAHRDRSPYGYTF
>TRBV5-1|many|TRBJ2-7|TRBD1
TGCGCCAGCAGCTTGGGAGGGACAGGGGGATACGAGCAGTACTTC
CASSLGGTGGYEQYF
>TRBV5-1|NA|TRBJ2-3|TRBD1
TGCGCCAGCAGCTACCGTACGGGACAGGATTCCACAGATACGCAGTATTTT
CASSYRTGQDSTDTQYF
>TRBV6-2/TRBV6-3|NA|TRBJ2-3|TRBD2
TGTGCCAGCAGTTACAGAGCGGGGGGGCGAGATACGCAGTATTTT
CASSYRAGGRDTQYF
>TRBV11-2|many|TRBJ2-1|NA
TGTGCCAGCAGCTCCGCGGTGGGACTCAATGAGCAGTTCTTC
CASSSAVGLNEQFF
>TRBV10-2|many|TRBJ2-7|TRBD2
TGCGCCAGCAGTGAGTTGAGTAGCGGGGGATACGAGCAGTACTTC
CASSELSSGGYEQYF
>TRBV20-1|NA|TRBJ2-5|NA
TGCAGTGCCCCGGGGAGGGGGCGAGAGACCCAGTACTTC
CSAPGRGRETQYF
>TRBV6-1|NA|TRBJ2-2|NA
TGTGCCAGCGAGAGGTTGGCCGCGAACACCGGGGAGCTGTTTTTT
CASERLAANTGELFF
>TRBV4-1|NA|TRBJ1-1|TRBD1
TGCGTCAGCAGCCAAGCTCCAGGGGGCAGAGCTGAAGCTTTCTTT
CVSSQAPGGRAEAFF
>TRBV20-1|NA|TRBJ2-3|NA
TGCAGTGCTAGAGATGAAAGTTACCTCGGTTCTAACACAGATACGCAGTATTTT
CSARDESYLGSNTDTQYF
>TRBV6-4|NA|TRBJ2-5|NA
TGTGCCAGCAGTGACCCACAATCCCGGGGGCCGAGGGAGACCCAGTACTTC
CASSDPQSRGPRETQYF
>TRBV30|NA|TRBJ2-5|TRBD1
TGTGCCTGGAGTAGACAGGGAAAGACCCAGTACTTC
CAWSRQGKTQYF
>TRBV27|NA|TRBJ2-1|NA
TGTGCCAGCTCAAAAACGGGGCTGTCCTACAATGAGCAGTTCTTC
CASSKTGLSYNEQFF
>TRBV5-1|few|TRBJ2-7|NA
TGCGCCAGCAGCGCGGGACATATGTACTACGAGCAGTACTTC
CASSAGHMYYEQYF
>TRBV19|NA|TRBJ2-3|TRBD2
TGTGCCAGTGGCGGGGGGGACGCAGATACGCAGTATTTT
CASGGGDADTQYF
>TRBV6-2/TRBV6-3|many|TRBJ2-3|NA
TGTGCCAGCAGTTACGGTGCGAGTTCAGATACGCAGTATTTT
CASSYGASSDTQYF